The 24 T cell receptor beta chains below come from one sample, sequenced in a study of T cells after yellow fever vaccination. In TCRdb, the 5' RACE reads were re-called with MiXCR into one record per CDR3 protein. This sample has 230,000 or so distinct CDR3 sequences, with approximately 3.6% found just once. The input for sequencing was PBMCs, taken 15 days after the yellow fever booster vaccination. These receptors were obtained from a man between 18 and 29 years old who received the YFV17D yellow fever vaccine.

This clonotype was observed many times. The chain carries TRBV30 and TRBJ2-7; D possibly corresponds to TRBD2 (5 bases). The V gene's germline CDR1 is GTSNPN and CDR2 SVGIG (reference sequence). This CDR3 region has 15 residues. Trimming removed 1 base at V and 6 bases at J, with 19 bases between. CDR3: CAWSEPWEYRVEQYF. The CDR3 DNA sequence: TGTGCCTGGAGTGAGCCTTGGGAGTACAGAGTCGAGCAGTACTTC.

A word on this clonotype: A single base separates this from a much larger clone, so it may be a read error. This sequence joins TRBV5-6 and TRBJ2-3; TRBD2 matches 12 bases. Germline lookup yields CDR1 SGHDT and CDR2 YYEEEE. The CDR3 is made up of 16 amino acids. The DNA of the CDR3 is TGTGCCTGCAGCTCGGGACTAGCGGGTTACACAGATACGCAGTATTTT. Its translation: CACSSGLAGYTDTQYF.

This clonotype was seen repeatedly, ten times or more. This sequence joins TRBV20-1 and TRBJ2-1; maybe TRBD2 (5 bases). CDR3 length: 12 residues. Trimming left V 0 bases short and J 8 bases short, with 8 bases between. CDR1 DFQATT and CDR2 SNEGSKA come from the germline V gene (reference sequence). The CDR3 loop is CSARDPSHEQFF. CDR3 DNA: TGCAGTGCTAGAGACCCTAGCCATGAGCAGTTCTTC.

This clonotype was recorded at least ten times. CDR3 bases: TGCGCCAGCAGCCCAGACCGGGACAGGGCACCAGATACGCAGTATTTT. Its translation: CASSPDRDRAPDTQYF. The chain recombines TRBV5-1 with TRBJ2-3; 9 bases agree with TRBD1. Germline loops: CDR1 SGHRS, CDR2 YFSETQ. V lost 4 bases to trimming and J lost 4 bases; unmatched junction nucleotides: 10. CDR3 size: 16 residues.

This clonotype was seen ten or more times. The chain links TRBV6-2 or TRBV6-3 to TRBJ2-1; D gene unclear. There are 15 residues in the CDR3. V lost 4 bases and J lost 4, with 14 bases in between. Germline V lookup: CDR1 MNHEY, CDR2 SVGEGT. DNA for the CDR3: TGTGCCAGCAGTTGGGTCGGCACCTCGTACAATGAGCAGTTCTTC. Encoded protein: CASSWVGTSYNEQFF.

This clonotype was detected ten times or more. The CDR3 is CSEGGGLAYEQYF. CDR3 DNA sequence: TGCAGCGAGGGAGGGGGACTAGCCTACGAGCAGTACTTC. The chain recombines TRBV29-1 with TRBJ2-7, with 8 positions matching TRBD2. This CDR3 is built from 13 residues. The V segment lost 7 bases and the J segment 2 bases; nucleotides outside the gene matches: 7. CDR1 and CDR2 (germline): SQVTM, ANQGSEA.

This clonotype has ten or more counts. This chain links TRBV2 with TRBJ2-3; D perhaps matches TRBD2 (6 bases). From germline, CDR1 is SNHLY and CDR2 FYNNEI. The CDR3 contains 17 residues. Here the CDR3 reads CAKTTRGGAPGVGTQYF. The CDR3 DNA sequence: TGTGCAAAAACTACCCGGGGCGGGGCGCCGGGGGTGGGTACGCAGTATTTT.

In this sample, this clonotype turned up many times. The gene calls are TRBV10-3 and TRBJ1-6; tentative D call: TRBD1 (5 bases). V lost 5 bases and J lost 7, with 9 bases in between. Germline V gene lookup returns CDR1 ENHRY and CDR2 SYGVKD. The CDR3 totals 13 residues. The CDR3 nucleotides are TGTGCCATCAGTAGGGGAGGAAATTCACCCCTCCACTTT. Residues: CAISRGGNSPLHF.

This clonotype was counted many times. The rearrangement links TRBV29-1 to TRBJ2-1; no clear D. Trimming pared 4 bases from V and 6 bases from J, leaving 16 bases between. This CDR3 has 14 amino acids. The germline CDR1 and CDR2 sequences are SQVTM and ANQGSEA. Here the CDR3 DNA reads TGCAGCGTTGCCTCCCCTGGACCCCGCAATGAGCAGTTCTTC. Translating gives CSVASPGPRNEQFF.

This clonotype was picked up many times. The chain joins TRBV28 to TRBJ1-1; D not certain. V shed 2 bases and J shed 6 bases, with 7 bases lying between them. This CDR3 has 12 residues. Germline-derived CDR1 and CDR2 are MDHEN and SYDVKM. The CDR3 loop is CASSLGGSEAFF. CDR3 coding DNA: TGTGCCAGCAGTTTAGGAGGATCTGAAGCTTTCTTT. The full variable domain, in which reference TRBV28 and TRBJ1-1 provide the parts outside the CDR3, is DVKVTQSSRYLVKRTGEKVFLECVQDMDHENMFWYRQDPGLGLRLIYFSYDVKMKEKGDIPEGYSVSREKKERFSLILESASTNQTSMYLCASSLGGSEAFFGQGTRLTVV.

The sample holds many counts of this clonotype. V usage is TRBV20-1 and J usage is TRBJ2-2; TRBD2 agrees at 9 bases. V gave up 2 bases and J gave up 3 bases; unmatched junction bases: 7. Germline CDR1 DFQATT, CDR2 SNEGSKA (reference sequence). The CDR3 extends over 16 amino acids. CDR3 sequence: CSARPSIAGDTGELFF. In DNA form, the CDR3 reads TGCAGTGCTAGACCCTCGATAGCGGGGGACACCGGGGAGCTGTTTTTT.

This clonotype came up many times. V usage is TRBV7-6 and J usage is TRBJ2-2, with 7 positions matching TRBD1. This CDR3 has 15 residues. Per the germline V gene, CDR1 is SGHVS and CDR2 is FNYEAQ. With V trimmed by 1 base and J by 4 bases, 3 bases remained unmatched. CDR3 bases: TGTGCCAGCAGCTTAGAGGCAGGGGGCACCGGGGAGCTGTTTTTT. This sequence encodes CASSLEAGGTGELFF.

In the case of this clonotype: A much larger clone differs by one base, so this may be a read error. This chain joins TRBV12-3 or TRBV12-4 and TRBJ2-7; D ambiguous. The CDR3 consists of 14 residues. The germline V and J ends were trimmed by 7 bases and 6 bases, with 19 bases remaining between them. Here the CDR3 reads CASTRAQVLSEQYF. The CDR3 region has the DNA TGTGCCAGCACCCGAGCCCAGGTCTTGTCCGAGCAGTACTTC.

The chain combines TRBV6-4 with TRBJ1-3, with a tentative D call TRBD1 (6 bases). Looked up from germline, CDR1 is MRHNA and CDR2 is SNTAGT. Trimming pared 3 bases from V and 0 bases from J, leaving 12 bases between. The CDR3 is made up of 16 amino acids. Here the CDR3 reads CASSEGGSLSGNTIYF. The CDR3, as DNA: TGTGCCAGCAGTGAGGGGGGCAGCCTCTCTGGAAACACCATATATTTT.

There are many counts of this clonotype. The chain recombines TRBV7-2 with TRBJ1-1, with a weak D call TRBD1 (5 bases). The germline V gene has CDR1 SGHTA and CDR2 FQGNSA. Between the trimmed V and J ends, which lost 4 bases and 1 base, there was a span of 16 bases. This CDR3 region has 16 residues. The chain's CDR3 is CASSSGGWGRNTEAFF. The CDR3 coding sequence is TGTGCCAGCAGCTCGGGGGGGTGGGGACGGAACACTGAAGCTTTCTTT.

The sample holds a few counts of this clonotype. The genes are TRBV7-9 and TRBJ2-7; 9 nucleotides match TRBD1. V gave up 0 bases and J gave up 5 bases; unmatched junction bases: 5. The CDR3 sequence is 15 residues long. Germline V gives CDR1 SEHNR, CDR2 FQNEAQ (reference sequence). The CDR3 loop reads CASSLAQGALDEQYF. The CDR3, as DNA: TGTGCCAGCAGCTTAGCACAGGGGGCGCTGGACGAGCAGTACTTC.

This clonotype was seen many times. V is TRBV5-1 and J is TRBJ2-1; 11 positions agree with TRBD1. This CDR3 is built from 14 residues. CDR1 SGHRS and CDR2 YFSETQ come from the germline V gene. V gave up 7 bases and J gave up 6 bases; unmatched junction bases: 6. The CDR3 loop reads CASGTGTGGNEQFF. The CDR3 DNA reads as TGCGCCAGCGGAACCGGGACAGGGGGCAATGAGCAGTTCTTC.

This clonotype was recorded at least ten times. V usage is TRBV7-2 and J usage is TRBJ1-2; possibly TRBD1 for D (5 bases). CDR1 and CDR2 from the germline V gene are SGHTA and FQGNSA. The CDR3 is 13 amino acids. With 4 bases removed from V and 8 bases from J, the gap between germline ends came to 14 bases. The CDR3 DNA follows: TGTGCCAGCAGCTGGGGGATCGGAAAAGGCTACACCTTC. Protein product: CASSWGIGKGYTF.

This clonotype was found many times. The V and J genes are TRBV5-1 and TRBJ2-1; D may be TRBD2 (5 bases). The CDR3 runs 16 residues. V lost 1 base to trimming and J lost 3 bases, with 14 bases between them. CDR1 and CDR2 (germline): SGHRS, YFSETQ. The CDR3 protein is CASSLRPGTNYNEQFF. CDR3 nucleotide sequence: TGCGCCAGCAGCTTGCGTCCGGGAACGAACTACAATGAGCAGTTCTTC.

This clonotype was seen repeatedly, ten times or more. The chain has TRBV11-1 and TRBJ2-5, with D perhaps given as TRBD1 or TRBD2 (6 bases each). The CDR3 runs to 15 residues. Germline CDR1 SGHAT, CDR2 FQDESV (reference sequence). V lost 5 bases and J lost 2, with 15 bases in between. The CDR3, as DNA: TGTGCCAGCAGCGGAAACACAGGGAGGCAAGAGACCCAGTACTTC. It yields the protein CASSGNTGRQETQYF. Variable domain in full (rest from reference TRBV11-1 and TRBJ2-5): EAEVAQSPRYKITEKSQAVAFWCDPISGHATLYWYRQILGQGPELLVQFQDESVVDDSQLPKDRFSAERLKGVDSTLKIQPAELGDSAMYLCASSGNTGRQETQYFGPGTRLLVL.

This clonotype came up many times. V usage is TRBV7-9 and J usage is TRBJ1-6; D is uncertain. Looked up from germline, CDR1 is SEHNR and CDR2 is FQNEAQ (reference sequence). The CDR3 totals 14 residues. Trimming removed 1 base at V and 6 bases at J, with 7 bases between. CDR3 region: CASSLGQINSPLHF. The DNA for the CDR3 is TGTGCCAGCAGCTTAGGCCAGATTAATTCACCCCTCCACTTT.

This clonotype was observed at least ten times. This chain joins TRBV27 and TRBJ1-1; 7 bases are shared with TRBD1. The germline CDR1 and CDR2 sequences are MNHEY and SMNVEV (reference sequence). J lost 0 bases, V lost 6 bases, and 1 base had no gene match. This CDR3 contains 13 residues. In DNA, the CDR3 is TGTGCCAGCAGGACAGGGATGAACACTGAAGCTTTCTTT. Residues: CASRTGMNTEAFF.

There are many counts of this clonotype. V usage is TRBV7-2 and J usage is TRBJ1-1, with 8 bases identical to TRBD1. After removal of 6 bases from V and 11 bases from J, the junction contained 11 bases not matched to a gene. The length of the CDR3 is 13 residues. Germline loops: CDR1 SGHTA, CDR2 FQGNSA. CDR3 residues: CASSSRNRGSAFF. In nucleotides, the CDR3 is TGTGCCAGCAGTTCCAGAAACAGGGGGTCCGCTTTCTTT.

This chain links TRBV18 with TRBJ1-1, with D perhaps matching TRBD1 (5 bases). The CDR3 has 16 residues. The germline V gene encodes CDR1 KGHSH and CDR2 LQKENI. The germline V and J ends were trimmed by 0 bases and 7 bases, with 18 bases remaining between them. The DNA of the CDR3 is TGTGCCAGCTCACCACCCGGCAGCCCGGTCGGGGGTGAAGCTTTCTTT. It is translated as CASSPPGSPVGGEAFF.